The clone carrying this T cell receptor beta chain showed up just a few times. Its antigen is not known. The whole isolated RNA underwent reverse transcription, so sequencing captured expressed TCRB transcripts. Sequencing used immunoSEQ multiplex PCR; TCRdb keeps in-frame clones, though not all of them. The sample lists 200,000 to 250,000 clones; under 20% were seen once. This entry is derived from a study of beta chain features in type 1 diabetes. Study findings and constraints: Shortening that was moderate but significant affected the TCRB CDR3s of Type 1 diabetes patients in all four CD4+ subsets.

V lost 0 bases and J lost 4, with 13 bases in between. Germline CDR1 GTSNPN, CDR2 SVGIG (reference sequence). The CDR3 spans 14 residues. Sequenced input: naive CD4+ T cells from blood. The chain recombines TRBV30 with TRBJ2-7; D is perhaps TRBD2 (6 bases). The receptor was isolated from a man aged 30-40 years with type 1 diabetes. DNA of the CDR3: TGTGCCTGGAGTGTAGGGGAGGCCCCTTACGAGCAGTACTTC. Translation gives CAWSVGEAPYEQYF.